These T cell receptor beta chains were read from a single sample in a study of molecular identifiers for immune sequencing clone quantification. TCRdb analysed the PCR reads with MiXCR anew, one entry per CDR3 protein. The sample includes around 460,000 distinct CDR3 sequences, about 21% seen only once; the top ten take around 0.84%. The sequenced sample consisted of naive CD8+ T cells from blood, with Jurkat cell RNA spiked in. These receptors originate from a human donor in good health. Some libraries in this study had Jurkat cell RNA spiked in. Each CDR3 is given with its conserved first and last residue. A D gene is named only where the DNA matches it firmly. Expanded clones get a size class; other rows say once, few or many, or leave the size out.

abundance: many; d_gene: TRBD1; v_gene: TRBV19; j_gene: TRBJ1-5; CDR3nt: TGTGCCAGTAACACTCAGGGGGGACAGCCCCAGCATTTT; CDR3aa: CASNTQGGQPQHF
abundance: NA; d_gene: TRBD1; v_gene: TRBV6-2/TRBV6-3; j_gene: TRBJ1-5; CDR3nt: TGTGCCAGCAGAACAGGACAGGGAAGGGCTCAGCCCCAGCATTTT; CDR3aa: CASRTGQGRAQPQHF
abundance: NA; d_gene: NA; v_gene: TRBV7-9; j_gene: TRBJ1-1; CDR3nt: TGTGCCAGCAGCGCTTGGGACGGGGGAGGCACTGAAGCTTTCTTT; CDR3aa: CASSAWDGGGTEAFF
abundance: few; d_gene: TRBD2; v_gene: TRBV4-1; j_gene: TRBJ2-1; CDR3nt: TGCGCCAGCAGCCAAGCGTCTAGCGGAGGAAATGAGCAGTTCTTC; CDR3aa: CASSQASSGGNEQFF
abundance: few; d_gene: TRBD2; v_gene: TRBV12-5; j_gene: TRBJ2-3; CDR3nt: TGTGCTAGTGGTACCGGACTAGCGGGCACAGATACGCAGTATTTT; CDR3aa: CASGTGLAGTDTQYF
abundance: NA; d_gene: TRBD2; v_gene: TRBV7-6; j_gene: TRBJ2-7; CDR3nt: TGTGCCAGTGAGGGAGGGGAGCACGAGCAGTACTTC; CDR3aa: CASEGGEHEQYF
abundance: NA; d_gene: NA; v_gene: TRBV7-9; j_gene: TRBJ1-1; CDR3nt: TGTGCCACCACTTACGACGGGGGGCAAACTGAAGCTTTCTTT; CDR3aa: CATTYDGGQTEAFF
abundance: many; d_gene: NA; v_gene: TRBV7-2; j_gene: TRBJ2-7; CDR3nt: TGTGCCAGCAGCGCCCGGGACTGGGCATACGAGCAGTACTTC; CDR3aa: CASSARDWAYEQYF
abundance: many; d_gene: NA; v_gene: TRBV27; j_gene: TRBJ1-1; CDR3nt: TGTGCCAGCAGTTTATCCGTTTACACTGAAGCTTTCTTT; CDR3aa: CASSLSVYTEAFF
abundance: NA; d_gene: TRBD1; v_gene: TRBV7-9; j_gene: TRBJ1-1; CDR3nt: TGTGCCAGCAGCTTAACCACAGGGGCAGGGAACACTGAAGCTTTCTTT; CDR3aa: CASSLTTGAGNTEAFF
abundance: NA; d_gene: NA; v_gene: TRBV10-1; j_gene: TRBJ2-4; CDR3nt: TGCGCCAGCAGCCAACCCAAGGAGGACATTCAGTACTTC; CDR3aa: CASSQPKEDIQYF
abundance: many; d_gene: NA; v_gene: TRBV20-1; j_gene: TRBJ2-7; CDR3nt: TGCAGTGCTACCTTGGGGGAGCAGTACTTC; CDR3aa: CSATLGEQYF
abundance: NA; d_gene: TRBD1; v_gene: TRBV6-2/TRBV6-3; j_gene: TRBJ2-7; CDR3nt: TGTGCCAGCAGTTACTCGACGAGACAGGGTACCTACGAGCAGTACTTC; CDR3aa: CASSYSTRQGTYEQYF
abundance: NA; d_gene: NA; v_gene: TRBV21-1; j_gene: TRBJ1-1; CDR3nt: TGTGCCAGCAGCAGGACCCGGACCGCTATCACTGAAGCTTTCTTT; CDR3aa: CASSRTRTAITEAFF
abundance: many; d_gene: NA; v_gene: TRBV4-3; j_gene: TRBJ1-5; CDR3nt: TGCGCCAGCAGCCCGGACGGAAGCAATCAGCCCCAGCATTTT; CDR3aa: CASSPDGSNQPQHF
abundance: few; d_gene: NA; v_gene: TRBV9; j_gene: TRBJ1-1; CDR3nt: TGTGCCAGCAGCGCGGAGGGGTGGGCGGAAGCTTTCTTT; CDR3aa: CASSAEGWAEAFF
abundance: many; d_gene: NA; v_gene: TRBV4-3; j_gene: TRBJ1-4; CDR3nt: TGCGCCAGCAGCCAACTTAATCCCGGTGAAAAACTGTTTTTT; CDR3aa: CASSQLNPGEKLFF
abundance: NA; d_gene: NA; v_gene: TRBV19; j_gene: TRBJ2-3; CDR3nt: TGTGCCAGTAGCTTTTTTACGGGGGATACGCAGTATTTT; CDR3aa: CASSFFTGDTQYF
abundance: NA; d_gene: NA; v_gene: TRBV4-1; j_gene: TRBJ1-2; CDR3nt: TGCGCCAGCAGCCAAGATCCGGCAGCTTATCAGGACTATGGCTACACCTTC; CDR3aa: CASSQDPAAYQDYGYTF
abundance: few; d_gene: NA; v_gene: TRBV27; j_gene: TRBJ1-3; CDR3nt: TGTGCCAGCAGTTTAATCCCGGTTTCTGGAAACACCATATATTTT; CDR3aa: CASSLIPVSGNTIYF
abundance: NA; d_gene: NA; v_gene: TRBV20-1; j_gene: TRBJ2-7; CDR3nt: TGCAGTGCAGGGGCGTACGGAGCGAGACGGAGGGTGCAGTACTTC; CDR3aa: CSAGAYGARRRVQYF
abundance: NA; d_gene: TRBD1; v_gene: TRBV27; j_gene: TRBJ2-7; CDR3nt: TGTGCCAGCAGTTTAGCCGGGACAGGGGTTCTCGAGCAGTACTTC; CDR3aa: CASSLAGTGVLEQYF
abundance: many; d_gene: NA; v_gene: TRBV5-1; j_gene: TRBJ2-3; CDR3nt: TGCGCCAGCAGCTTCTATCTCACGCATAGCACAGATACGCAGTATTTT; CDR3aa: CASSFYLTHSTDTQYF
abundance: many; d_gene: TRBD2; v_gene: TRBV2; j_gene: TRBJ2-7; CDR3nt: TGTGCCAGCAGTGAATGGGCTAGCGGGGTATACGAGCAGTACTTC; CDR3aa: CASSEWASGVYEQYF
abundance: NA; d_gene: NA; v_gene: TRBV7-2; j_gene: TRBJ2-1; CDR3nt: TGTGCCAGCAGCTTTGCCCCAGGGCGGACCAATGAGCAGTTCTTC; CDR3aa: CASSFAPGRTNEQFF
abundance: many; d_gene: TRBD2; v_gene: TRBV7-9; j_gene: TRBJ2-3; CDR3nt: TGTGCCAGCAGCCTACTAGCGGGAGGGCCTTATACGCAGTATTTT; CDR3aa: CASSLLAGGPYTQYF
abundance: many; d_gene: TRBD1; v_gene: TRBV20-1; j_gene: TRBJ2-7; CDR3nt: TGCAGTGCTAGAGGGGACAGGGCCTACGAGCAGTACTTC; CDR3aa: CSARGDRAYEQYF
abundance: few; d_gene: NA; v_gene: TRBV28; j_gene: TRBJ1-1; CDR3nt: TGTGCCAGCAGACCCGGGCCTCTATTTCTTTTCTTT; CDR3aa: CASRPGPLFLFF
abundance: NA; d_gene: NA; v_gene: TRBV7-9; j_gene: TRBJ1-2; CDR3nt: TGTGCCAGCAGCTCAGGAGGAAAGGAACTTAGCTATGGCTACACCTTC; CDR3aa: CASSSGGKELSYGYTF
abundance: many; d_gene: TRBD2; v_gene: TRBV9; j_gene: TRBJ2-3; CDR3nt: TGTGCCAGCAGCGTAGGACGGGGGGGCCAAGATACGCAGTATTTT; CDR3aa: CASSVGRGGQDTQYF
abundance: many; d_gene: NA; v_gene: TRBV20-1; j_gene: TRBJ2-3; CDR3nt: TGCAGTGCTAGAGGCCGGGGGACAGATACGCAGTATTTT; CDR3aa: CSARGRGTDTQYF
abundance: few; d_gene: NA; v_gene: TRBV12-3/TRBV12-4; j_gene: TRBJ1-5; CDR3nt: TGTGCCAGCACCCTAAGTCTCGGGGGGAGTAATCAGCCCCAGCATTTT; CDR3aa: CASTLSLGGSNQPQHF
abundance: many; d_gene: NA; v_gene: TRBV4-1; j_gene: TRBJ2-2; CDR3nt: TGCGCCAGCAGCCATCGGACCGGTCCCGGGGAGCTGTTTTTT; CDR3aa: CASSHRTGPGELFF
abundance: NA; d_gene: NA; v_gene: TRBV20-1; j_gene: TRBJ1-5; CDR3nt: TGCAGTGCTAGGAGAGGGACTGATCAGCCCCAGCATTTT; CDR3aa: CSARRGTDQPQHF
abundance: NA; d_gene: NA; v_gene: TRBV7-9; j_gene: TRBJ1-1; CDR3nt: TGTGCCAGCAGCCCGGATTTAACTGAAGTTTTCTTT; CDR3aa: CASSPDLTEVFF
abundance: few; d_gene: NA; v_gene: TRBV20-1; j_gene: TRBJ2-2; CDR3nt: TGCAGTGCGACACAAGCCGGGGAGCTGTTTTTT; CDR3aa: CSATQAGELFF
abundance: many; d_gene: NA; v_gene: TRBV2; j_gene: TRBJ2-3; CDR3nt: TGTGCCAGCCTTAGCGGCACAGATACGCAGTATTTT; CDR3aa: CASLSGTDTQYF
abundance: many; d_gene: NA; v_gene: TRBV10-3; j_gene: TRBJ2-7; CDR3nt: TGTGCCATCAGTTTACAACGGGACATCTCCTACGAGCAGTACTTC; CDR3aa: CAISLQRDISYEQYF
abundance: many; d_gene: NA; v_gene: TRBV12-3/TRBV12-4; j_gene: TRBJ1-1; CDR3nt: TGTGCCAGCAGTTCGGAGCGCCACCTGAACACTGAAGCTTTCTTT; CDR3aa: CASSSERHLNTEAFF
abundance: once; d_gene: TRBD2; v_gene: TRBV7-6; j_gene: TRBJ2-1; CDR3nt: TGTGCCAGCAGCTCCGGGGGGGGGCCGGGTTATGAGCAGTTCTTC; CDR3aa: CASSSGGGPGYEQFF
abundance: many; d_gene: TRBD2; v_gene: TRBV7-9; j_gene: TRBJ2-3; CDR3nt: TGTGCCAGCAGCACAAATAATCTAAGCGGGGGCCTACCTATCACAGATACGCAGTATTTT; CDR3aa: CASSTNNLSGGLPITDTQYF
abundance: NA; d_gene: TRBD2; v_gene: TRBV6-5; j_gene: TRBJ2-5; CDR3nt: TGTGCCAGCAGTTACGGGGGGGGGAGTGGAGAGACCCAGTACTTC; CDR3aa: CASSYGGGSGETQYF
abundance: few; d_gene: NA; v_gene: TRBV28; j_gene: TRBJ1-6; CDR3nt: TGTGCCAGCAGTTATCCTGTCTATAATTCACCCCTCCACTTT; CDR3aa: CASSYPVYNSPLHF
abundance: NA; d_gene: NA; v_gene: TRBV27; j_gene: TRBJ2-7; CDR3nt: TGTGCCAGCAGTTTAGACGTACCGGTTGGAGTTTACGAGCAGTACTTC; CDR3aa: CASSLDVPVGVYEQYF
abundance: few; d_gene: TRBD2; v_gene: TRBV7-9; j_gene: TRBJ2-1; CDR3nt: TGTGCCAGCAGCTTAGCAGGTTCGGGACTAGCGTACAATGAGCAGTTCTTC; CDR3aa: CASSLAGSGLAYNEQFF
abundance: many; d_gene: NA; v_gene: TRBV7-9; j_gene: TRBJ1-6; CDR3nt: TGTGCCAGCAAAAGGGGCGAAAATAATTCACCCCTCCACTTT; CDR3aa: CASKRGENNSPLHF
abundance: many; d_gene: NA; v_gene: TRBV9; j_gene: TRBJ1-1; CDR3nt: TGTGCCAGCAGCGTAGAGGGCCCTGAAGCTTTCTTT; CDR3aa: CASSVEGPEAFF
abundance: NA; d_gene: NA; v_gene: TRBV13; j_gene: TRBJ2-1; CDR3nt: TGTGCCAGCAGCTTATCCGGAGGTAGCGGTCCATACAATGAGCAGTTCTTC; CDR3aa: CASSLSGGSGPYNEQFF